These 20 T cell receptor beta chains came from one sample sequenced in a study of blood T cell repertoires in COVID-19. This table comes from immunoSEQ multiplex PCR, and its TCRdb copy is limited to in-frame clones, with some not included. Among some 300,000 clones listed, around 85% were seen once. The sequenced sample consisted of peripheral blood. The receptors were sampled from a woman aged 45-59 years with active or convalescent COVID-19.

This clone was detected once. V and J are TRBV5-1 and TRBJ2-1, with D perhaps matching TRBD2 (5 bases). The CDR3 is 13 residues long. The V gene's germline CDR1 is SGHRS and CDR2 YFSETQ. V dropped 0 bases and J dropped 4 bases, with 5 bases sitting between them. This chain's CDR3 is CASSLGGYNEQFF. CDR3 bases: TGCGCCAGCAGCTTGGGCGGGTACAATGAGCAGTTCTTC. Looking up the rest from reference TRBV5-1 and TRBJ2-1 gives the full variable domain: KAGVTQTPRYLIKTRGQQVTLSCSPISGHRSVSWYQQTPGQGLQFLFEYFSETQRNKGNFPGRFSGRQFSNSRSEMNVSTLELGDSALYLCASSLGGYNEQFFGPGTRLTVL.

The rearrangement links TRBV15 to TRBJ2-6, with D tentatively TRBD2 (6 bases). V was shortened by 1 base and J by 0 bases, with 16 bases between the two germline ends. CDR1 is LNHNV, CDR2 YYDKDF, per germline (reference sequence). This CDR3 is 19 amino acids long. The CDR3, as DNA: TGTGCCACCAGCAGAGGGGAAGCCTACGGGGGCTCTGGGGCCAACGTCCTGACTTTC. Its protein product is CATSRGEAYGGSGANVLTF.

The chain links TRBV24-1 to TRBJ1-1; D possibly corresponds to TRBD1 (5 bases). CDR3 length equals 12 residues. Germline loops: CDR1 KGHDR, CDR2 SFDVKD. Trimming left V 9 bases short and J 4 bases short, with 11 bases between. The CDR3 region has the DNA TGTGCCACCCGGGGGGAAGCCACTGAAGCTTTCTTT. Residues: CATRGEATEAFF.

This clone has just a few counts. This sequence joins TRBV7-9 and TRBJ1-2; D not certain. This CDR3 has 14 residues. V was cut by 1 base and J by 4 bases, with 10 bases left in between. CDR1 is SEHNR, CDR2 FQNEAQ, per germline (reference sequence). The CDR3 reads CASSLGVDTYGYTF. In DNA form, the CDR3 reads TGTGCCAGCAGCTTAGGGGTTGACACCTATGGCTACACCTTC.

This chain joins TRBV6-4 and TRBJ2-2; maybe TRBD2 (5 bases). CDR3 length: 14 amino acids. Germline CDR1 MRHNA, CDR2 SNTAGT. V was cut by 6 bases and J by 5 bases, with 13 bases left in between. The CDR3 DNA follows: TGTGCCAGCAGAACCGGGCCGGGGACCGGGGAGCTGTTTTTT. Translating it yields CASRTGPGTGELFF.

The gene calls are TRBV7-9 and TRBJ2-2; 13 bases match TRBD2. V trimming: 11 bases; J trimming: 3 bases; junction bases outside the gene matches: 18. The CDR3 totals 19 residues. Germline V gene sequence: CDR1 SEHNR, CDR2 FQNEAQ (reference sequence). In nucleotides, the CDR3 is TGTGCCTACGCTAGACCTGGACTAGCGGGAGTTACGGACACCGGGGAGCTGTTTTTT. Its protein product is CAYARPGLAGVTDTGELFF.

This chain joins TRBV28 and TRBJ2-7, with 7 bases matching TRBD2. From germline, CDR1 is MDHEN and CDR2 SYDVKM. The CDR3 has 15 residues. Germline trimming cut 6 bases from V and 0 bases from J; bases unmatched to any gene: 8. CDR3 protein: CASSSPGGGSYEQYF. As DNA, the CDR3 is TGTGCCAGCAGCTCGCCGGGCGGGGGCTCCTACGAGCAGTACTTC.

V usage is TRBV19 and J usage is TRBJ1-2; possible D gene TRBD1, 6 bases. CDR1 LNHDA and CDR2 SQIVND come from the germline V gene (reference sequence). CDR3 length: 17 amino acids. V lost 1 base, J lost 0 bases, and 15 bases lay in between. The CDR3 bases are TGTGCCAGTAGTATAGTACTCGGACAGAGAGCTAACTATGGCTACACCTTC. It yields the protein CASSIVLGQRANYGYTF. The full variable domain, completed using reference TRBV19 and TRBJ1-2, is DGGITQSPKYLFRKEGQNVTLSCEQNLNHDAMYWYRQDPGQGLRLIYYSQIVNDFQKGDIAEGYSVSREKKESFPLTVTSAQKNPTAFYLCASSIVLGQRANYGYTFGSGTRLTVV.

The gene calls are TRBV5-8 and TRBJ1-1; 12 bases map to TRBD1. The CDR3 is made up of 13 amino acids. CDR1 is SGHTS and CDR2 is YDEGEE in the germline V gene. Trimming cost V 10 bases and J 5 bases; bases outside gene matches: 6. CDR3 residues: CAGGTGGYTEAFF. The CDR3 nucleotides are TGTGCCGGGGGGACAGGGGGCTATACTGAAGCTTTCTTT.

This chain links TRBV5-1 with TRBJ1-6, with D perhaps matching TRBD1 (5 bases). The V end lost 5 bases, the J end lost 5 bases, and 8 bases lay between the germline ends. Germline V gene sequence: CDR1 SGHRS, CDR2 YFSETQ. The CDR3 consists of 13 residues. The CDR3 loop is CASRDTDNSPLHF. In DNA, the CDR3 is TGCGCCAGCAGGGACACGGATAATTCACCCCTCCACTTT.

The chain combines TRBV5-5 with TRBJ2-5, with unresolved D. The CDR3 is made up of 13 amino acids. Germline V lookup: CDR1 SGHKS, CDR2 YYEKEE (reference sequence). The ends were cut back, 1 base at V and 1 base at J, with 5 bases in the middle. CDR3 sequence: CASSLPGQETQYF. CDR3 coding DNA: TGTGCCAGCAGCTTGCCCGGCCAAGAGACCCAGTACTTC. The whole variable domain, remainder taken from reference TRBV5-5 and TRBJ2-5, is DAGVTQSPTHLIKTRGQQVTLRCSPISGHKSVSWYQQVLGQGPQFIFQYYEKEERGRGNFPDRFSARQFPNYSSELNVNALLLGDSALYLCASSLPGQETQYFGPGTRLLVL.

CDR3 nucleotides: TGTGCCAGCAACCGGGTTTCCGGGGTCCAGCCCCAGCATTTT. Translated, it gives CASNRVSGVQPQHF. The chain couples TRBV6-5 to TRBJ1-5; D gene unclear. CDR3 size: 14 residues. Between the trimmed V and J ends, which lost 7 bases and 7 bases, there was a span of 17 bases. Germline CDR1 is MNHEY and CDR2 is SVGAGI.

This chain links TRBV27 with TRBJ1-5; D possibly corresponds to TRBD1 (6 bases). CDR1 is MNHEY, CDR2 SMNVEV, per germline (reference sequence). There are 17 residues in the CDR3. With 8 bases removed from V and 4 bases from J, the gap between germline ends came to 24 bases. CDR3 residues: CASRNLKGTGINQPQHF. Here the CDR3 DNA reads TGTGCCAGCCGAAACCTTAAAGGAACAGGGATAAATCAGCCCCAGCATTTT.

The CDR3 bases are TGTGCCAGCAGTGGACTAGCGGGAGTGGAGACCCAGTACTTC. Translated: CASSGLAGVETQYF. The chain is built from TRBV2 and TRBJ2-5, with 12 bases aligning to TRBD2. This CDR3 spans 14 amino acids. The V gene end was trimmed by 4 bases and the J gene end by 5 bases; junction bases not matched to a gene: 2. CDR1 is SNHLY, CDR2 FYNNEI, per germline.

This rearrangement joins TRBV6-1 to TRBJ2-2, with 8 bases identical to TRBD2. The germline CDR1 and CDR2 sequences are MNHNS and SASEGT. Trimming cost V 3 bases and J 3 bases; bases outside gene matches: 3. The CDR3 has 15 residues. The CDR3 spells CASSELAGDTGELFF. CDR3 nucleotide sequence: TGTGCCAGCAGTGAGCTAGCGGGTGACACCGGGGAGCTGTTTTTT.

The genes are TRBV5-4 and TRBJ2-7, with 11 bases matching TRBD2. CDR1 SGHNT and CDR2 YYREEE come from the germline V gene (reference sequence). The CDR3 runs to 15 residues. V gave up 4 bases and J gave up 0 bases; unmatched junction bases: 3. CDR3 protein: CASSPGLAGSYEQYF. The CDR3, as DNA: TGTGCCAGCAGCCCCGGACTAGCGGGCTCCTACGAGCAGTACTTC.

This chain links TRBV5-1 with TRBJ2-3, with D uncertain. This CDR3 region has 13 residues. V was pared by 2 bases and J by 0 bases, with 4 bases between. From germline, CDR1 is SGHRS and CDR2 YFSETQ. CDR3 DNA sequence: TGCGCCAGCAGCTTCTTCAGCACAGATACGCAGTATTTT. This translates into CASSFFSTDTQYF.

The V gene is TRBV7-2, the J gene TRBJ1-1; 9 bases agree with TRBD1. The CDR3 has 16 amino acids. Germline CDR1 is SGHTA and CDR2 is FQGNSA. With 1 base clipped from V and 5 bases from J, the junction kept 8 bases outside the gene matches. This CDR3 reads CASSLGWDRVGTEAFF. In DNA, the CDR3 is TGTGCCAGCAGCTTAGGATGGGACAGGGTAGGGACTGAAGCTTTCTTT.

The chain has TRBV21-1 and TRBJ2-7; TRBD2, the D gene given by the table, was not confirmed from the DNA. TRBV21-1 is termed a pseudogene. The CDR3 totals 17 residues. Here the CDR3 DNA reads TGTGCCAGCAGCAAAGGAGGTGGGGAGCGTTGTGGCTACGAGCAGTACTTC. It encodes CASSKGGGERCGYEQYF.

The chain couples TRBV18 to TRBJ2-7; 11 bases are a match to TRBD1. The CDR3 has 15 amino acids. The germline CDR1 and CDR2 sequences are KGHSH and LQKENI. With V trimmed by 3 bases and J by 6 bases, 7 bases remained unmatched. The CDR3 loop reads CASSPLGTGGREQYF. The CDR3 DNA is TGTGCCAGCTCACCCCTAGGGACAGGGGGGCGCGAGCAGTACTTC. Full variable domain (rest looked up from reference TRBV18 and TRBJ2-7): NAGVMQNPRHLVRRRGQEARLRCSPMKGHSHVYWYRQLPEEGLKFMVYLQKENIIDESGMPKERFSAEFPKEGPSILRIQQVVRGDSAAYFCASSPLGTGGREQYFGPGTRLTVT.